This TCR beta chain stems from a study of cytomegalovirus exposure and HLA in healthy donors. The PCR used 60 Vbeta and 13 Jbeta primers. Some clones are missing from TCRdb's copy, which holds only in-frame ones; the method was immunoSEQ multiplex PCR. In total, the table holds 80,000 or so clones. The CDR3 totals 13 residues. The V end was cut by 5 bases, the J end by 6 bases, with 13 bases between. CDR1 SGHDT and CDR2 YYEEEE come from the germline V gene. Source material: PBMCs. This TCR was recovered from a woman in her 30s in good health and CMV-seronegative. The V gene is TRBV5-6, the J gene TRBJ2-3, with D possibly matching TRBD2 (7 bases). Here the CDR3 DNA reads TGTGCCAGCAGGCGAGGGGGGGTCGATACGCAGTATTTT. Translated: CASRRGGVDTQYF.